Sequencing of this T cell receptor beta chain was carried out in a study of blood T cell repertoires in COVID-19. Study information: Acute and convalescent COVID-19 specimens originated in the United States, Italy and Spain. Sources were T cells, B-cell-depleted T cells, or PBMCs; the material itself was cDNA or gDNA.

The V and J ends lost 4 bases and 4 bases, in that order; junction bases with no gene match: 3. This CDR3 spans 13 amino acids. Per germline, CDR1 SGHAT and CDR2 FQNNGV. TCRdb keeps only in-frame clones here, not all; method: immunoSEQ multiplex PCR. The top ten clones hold 3.5% to 5.5% of a sample with 80,000 to 100,000 clones, roughly nine tenths of them seen once. The rearrangement links TRBV11-2 to TRBJ2-7; 8 bases agree with TRBD1. The sequenced sample consisted of peripheral blood. This TCR came from a man between 65 and 79 years old with acute or convalescent COVID-19. CDR3 bases: TGTGCCAGCAGCTCGAGACAGGGGTACGAGCAGTACTTC. Its protein product is CASSSRQGYEQYF.